This entry lists 28 T cell receptor beta chains sequenced from one sample in a study of cytomegalovirus exposure and HLA in healthy donors. Primers for the PCR totalled 60 Vbeta and 13 Jbeta. Assay: immunoSEQ multiplex PCR; the TCRdb copy retains only in-frame clones and omits some. The repertoire consists of approximately 110,000 clones, with roughly three quarters occurring once and the leading ten covering roughly 11%. Specimen: PBMCs. Every receptor here comes from a man aged 40-49 years in good health and CMV-seropositive.

The rearrangement uses TRBV4-1 and TRBJ1-1; 10 nucleotides line up with TRBD1. The junction had 6 bases not matched to a gene; V was cut back by 1 base and J by 4 bases. The CDR3 consists of 16 residues. Germline values: CDR1 MGHRA, CDR2 YSYEKL. CDR3 protein: CASSQVPGQGFTEAFF. In nucleotides, the CDR3 is TGCGCCAGCAGCCAAGTGCCGGGACAGGGGTTCACTGAAGCTTTCTTT.

The chain carries TRBV7-9 and TRBJ2-4, with a tentative D call TRBD2 (6 bases). CDR1 and CDR2 (germline): SEHNR, FQNEAQ (reference sequence). This CDR3 spans 13 amino acids. V lost 7 bases and J lost 8, with 15 bases in between. DNA of the CDR3: TGTGCCAGCACTCGGACGGGGACTGACATTCAGTACTTC. It yields the protein CASTRTGTDIQYF.

The chain carries TRBV28 and TRBJ1-1, with no clear D. V lost 6 bases to trimming and J lost 1 base, with 6 bases between them. There are 12 residues in the CDR3. Per the germline V gene, CDR1 is MDHEN and CDR2 is SYDVKM. The CDR3 reads CASSLENTEAFF. Here the CDR3 DNA reads TGTGCCAGCAGCCTAGAGAACACTGAAGCTTTCTTT.

This clone came up once. The V call is TRBV10-3, the J call TRBJ1-2; 10 nucleotides match TRBD1. The germline V gene has CDR1 ENHRY and CDR2 SYGVKD. Trimming took 0 bases from V and 3 from J; bases not matched to a gene: 4. The CDR3 length is 16 residues. CDR3 bases: TGTGCCATCAGTGAGTCGATGGGACAGGGGTACTATGGCTACACCTTC. It encodes CAISESMGQGYYGYTF.

This clone appeared once. The rearrangement links TRBV13 to TRBJ2-3; 9 bases are shared with TRBD2. V dropped 9 bases and J dropped 2; count of bases not matched to a gene: 9. Germline loops: CDR1 PRHDT, CDR2 FYEKMQ (reference sequence). The CDR3 contains 15 residues. The CDR3 sequence: CARKIAGDNTDTQYF. In nucleotides, the CDR3 is TGTGCCAGAAAGATAGCGGGAGACAACACAGATACGCAGTATTTT.

The chain joins TRBV29-1 to TRBJ2-7, with 9 bases identical to TRBD1. This CDR3 region has 14 residues. V shed 6 bases and J 3 bases; nucleotides not matched to a gene: 9. Germline loops: CDR1 SQVTM, CDR2 ANQGSEA. Here the CDR3 DNA reads TGCAGCGTCGTCAAGGGACAGGGTGTCTACGAGCAGTACTTC. Residues: CSVVKGQGVYEQYF.

The chain carries TRBV10-3 and TRBJ1-5; 7 nucleotides align to TRBD1. Trimming took 5 bases from V and 3 from J; bases not matched to a gene: 7. The CDR3 extends over 15 amino acids. Germline values: CDR1 ENHRY, CDR2 SYGVKD. The CDR3 sequence is CAISQGGLSNQPQHF. The CDR3 region has the DNA TGTGCCATCAGTCAAGGGGGCTTATCCAATCAGCCCCAGCATTTT.

This chain joins TRBV11-2 and TRBJ1-2; 8 bases agree with TRBD1. J was trimmed by 4 bases and V by 8 bases; bases with no gene match: 9. The CDR3 covers 14 residues. Per the germline V gene, CDR1 is SGHAT and CDR2 is FQNNGV. In DNA form, the CDR3 reads TGTGCCAGCCGAAAGACCGGGACAGGCTATGGCTACACCTTC. As protein: CASRKTGTGYGYTF.

This clone was seen once. V usage is TRBV28 and J usage is TRBJ2-7, with 13 positions matching TRBD2. The length of the CDR3 is 15 residues. Germline V gene data show CDR1 as MDHEN and CDR2 as SYDVKM. J lost 2 bases, V lost 5 bases, and 3 bases had no gene match. For the CDR3, the DNA is TGTGCCAGCAGTCCCGGACTAGCGGGGGCCTACGAGCAGTACTTC. Translation: CASSPGLAGAYEQYF. The variable domain in full, with the rest retrieved from reference TRBV28 and TRBJ2-7, is DVKVTQSSRYLVKRTGEKVFLECVQDMDHENMFWYRQDPGLGLRLIYFSYDVKMKEKGDIPEGYSVSREKKERFSLILESASTNQTSMYLCASSPGLAGAYEQYFGPGTRLTVT.

V usage is TRBV5-1 and J usage is TRBJ2-7; 8 nucleotides agree with TRBD1. V lost 4 bases, J lost 6 bases, and 9 bases stayed unmatched. The germline V gene encodes CDR1 SGHRS and CDR2 YFSETQ. This CDR3 is built from 14 residues. In DNA, the CDR3 is TGCGCCAGCAGCCCGGACAGGGAACGGCTCGAGCAGTACTTC. Protein: CASSPDRERLEQYF.

V gene TRBV7-3 combines with J gene TRBJ2-1, with a possible D match to TRBD1 (5 bases). Trimming removed 5 bases from V and 2 bases from J, with 10 bases in between. The CDR3 spans 14 residues. CDR1 and CDR2 (germline): SGHTA, FQGTGA. In DNA, the CDR3 is TGTGCCAGCAGCAGAGACAGTACCTACAATGAGCAGTTCTTC. Translation: CASSRDSTYNEQFF. Full variable domain (missing parts from reference TRBV7-3 and TRBJ2-1): GAGVSQTPSNKVTEKGKYVELRCDPISGHTALYWYRQSLGQGPEFLIYFQGTGAADDSGLPNDRFFAVRPEGSVSTLKIQRTERGDSAVYLCASSRDSTYNEQFFGPGTRLTVL.

The V and J genes are TRBV6-1 and TRBJ2-5; weak D call: TRBD1 (6 bases). From germline, CDR1 is MNHNS and CDR2 SASEGT. The CDR3 consists of 12 residues. Trimming took off 6 bases at V and 5 bases at J, with 10 bases between the two ends. This CDR3 reads CASRAQGETQYF. The CDR3 DNA reads TGTGCCAGCAGGGCTCAGGGGGAGACCCAGTACTTC.

This chain joins TRBV10-3 and TRBJ1-1; the D gene is possibly TRBD1 (6 bases). Trimming took off 6 bases at V and 1 base at J, with 12 bases between the two ends. The CDR3 runs to 14 residues. Per germline, CDR1 ENHRY and CDR2 SYGVKD. CDR3 sequence: CAIRKGERNTEAFF. CDR3 in DNA: TGTGCCATCAGAAAGGGGGAGCGGAACACTGAAGCTTTCTTT.

This chain links TRBV2 with TRBJ2-4; D is uncertain. This CDR3 comprises 14 residues. The V end was cut by 5 bases, the J end by 1 base, with 9 bases between. CDR1 and CDR2 from the germline V gene are SNHLY and FYNNEI. CDR3: CASSLTPAKNIQYF. As DNA, the CDR3 is TGTGCCAGCAGTTTGACTCCGGCCAAAAACATTCAGTACTTC.

The chain is built from TRBV4-1 and TRBJ2-1; TRBD2 agrees at 11 bases. The J segment lost 4 bases and the V segment lost 3 bases, leaving 5 bases of the junction unmatched. CDR3 length: 16 amino acids. From germline, CDR1 is MGHRA and CDR2 YSYEKL. The CDR3 coding sequence is TGCGCCAGCAGCCACCAGACTAGCGGGATTTACAATGAGCAGTTCTTC. Translated, it gives CASSHQTSGIYNEQFF.

The chain recombines TRBV30 with TRBJ2-1; D call uncertain. This CDR3 comprises 11 residues. Germline V CDR1 and CDR2: GTSNPN, SVGIG (reference sequence). The V end lost 0 bases, the J end lost 10 bases, and 7 bases lay between the germline ends. In DNA, the CDR3 is TGTGCCTGGAGTGTGAGAGCCGAGCAGTTCTTC. Translation gives CAWSVRAEQFF.

The chain is built from TRBV27 and TRBJ2-1; possible D gene TRBD2, 5 bases. Germline CDR1 and CDR2: MNHEY and SMNVEV (reference sequence). This CDR3 is 15 amino acids long. Trimming shortened V by 2 bases and J by 6 bases, and 14 bases separated the two germline ends. CDR3 in amino acids: CASSLRAEYSNEQFF. In nucleotides, the CDR3 is TGTGCCAGCAGTTTACGAGCGGAGTACTCCAATGAGCAGTTCTTC.

V gene TRBV7-8 combines with J gene TRBJ2-5; D possibly corresponds to TRBD2 (6 bases). The CDR3 covers 13 residues. V shed 4 bases and J shed 7 bases, with 13 bases lying between them. Germline CDR1 and CDR2: SGHVS and FQNEAQ. Here the CDR3 reads CASSSVGGATQYF. CDR3 bases: TGTGCCAGCAGCTCGGTCGGGGGAGCGACCCAGTACTTC.

This rearrangement joins TRBV9 to TRBJ1-1, with no clear D. CDR1 SGDLS and CDR2 YYNGEE come from the germline V gene. The CDR3 covers 15 residues. V was clipped by 3 bases and J by 6 bases, with 18 bases between them. The CDR3 bases are TGTGCCAGCAGCGGTAACTCGGGGTCCCAGCCTGAAGCTTTCTTT. It specifies CASSGNSGSQPEAFF.

This clone was counted between two and nine times. This chain connects TRBV7-8 to TRBJ2-5; 10 bases fit TRBD2. The length of the CDR3 is 16 residues. CDR1 is SGHVS, CDR2 FQNEAQ, per germline. The V and J ends lost 2 bases and 4 bases, in that order; junction bases with no gene match: 7. Written as DNA, the CDR3 is TGTGCCAGCAGCTTAAGGGCTCCTAGCGGGAGAGAGACCCAGTACTTC. The encoded protein is CASSLRAPSGRETQYF. The full variable domain, its missing parts supplied by reference TRBV7-8 and TRBJ2-5, is GAGVSQSPRYKVAKRGQDVALRCDPISGHVSLFWYQQALGQGPEFLTYFQNEAQLDKSGLPSDRFFAERPEGSVSTLKIQRTQQEDSAVYLCASSLRAPSGRETQYFGPGTRLLVL.

The chain couples TRBV18 to TRBJ1-5; 9 positions match TRBD1. Germline assignment: CDR1 KGHSH and CDR2 LQKENI. The CDR3 consists of 15 residues. V lost 1 base and J lost 4; bases outside the gene matches: 2. CDR3 amino acids: CASSPRDRVNQPQHF. The CDR3 DNA follows: TGTGCCAGCTCACCACGGGACAGGGTAAATCAGCCCCAGCATTTT. Supplemented by reference TRBV18 and TRBJ1-5, the full variable domain reads NAGVMQNPRHLVRRRGQEARLRCSPMKGHSHVYWYRQLPEEGLKFMVYLQKENIIDESGMPKERFSAEFPKEGPSILRIQQVVRGDSAAYFCASSPRDRVNQPQHFGDGTRLSIL.

A remark on this clone: A much larger clonotype is one base distant, so this may be a read error. The chain couples TRBV7-3 to TRBJ2-3; 14 nucleotides agree with TRBD2. This CDR3 spans 16 amino acids. Germline V gene data show CDR1 as SGHTA and CDR2 as FQGTGA. V lost 5 bases and J lost 1; bases outside the gene matches: 2. CDR3 loop: CASSPGLAGGTDTQYF. Here the CDR3 DNA reads TGTGCCAGCAGCCCGGGACTAGCGGGGGGCACAGATACGCAGTATTTT.

The chain carries TRBV7-2 and TRBJ2-3; 8 positions agree with TRBD2. Germline V gene data show CDR1 as SGHTA and CDR2 as FQGNSA. The CDR3 is 15 residues long. The ends lost 1 base at V and 6 bases at J; junction bases unmatched: 6. The DNA of the CDR3 is TGTGCCAGCAGCTTAGTGGGGACTAGGGATGATACGCAGTATTTT. Its protein product is CASSLVGTRDDTQYF.

The V and J genes are TRBV5-1 and TRBJ1-1, with 8 nucleotides matching TRBD1. Per germline, CDR1 SGHRS and CDR2 YFSETQ. Trimming at V came to 2 bases and at J to 4 bases, leaving 4 bases not matched to a gene. The CDR3 consists of 14 residues. The CDR3 here is CASSFTGGSTEAFF. DNA of the CDR3: TGCGCCAGCAGCTTCACAGGGGGGAGCACTGAAGCTTTCTTT.

This chain connects TRBV10-3 to TRBJ2-5; tentative D call: TRBD1 (6 bases). Trimming cost V 2 bases and J 1 base, with 8 bases left between them. This CDR3 is built from 14 residues. CDR1 and CDR2 (germline): ENHRY, SYGVKD. CDR3 DNA: TGTGCCATCAGTGAGACAGGGACCCAAGAGACCCAGTACTTC. It encodes CAISETGTQETQYF.

The chain links TRBV5-1 to TRBJ2-1; the match to TRBD2 covers 7 bases. The CDR3 covers 17 residues. Germline CDR1 reads SGHRS; CDR2 reads YFSETQ. J lost 7 bases, V lost 0 bases, and 13 bases had no gene match. The CDR3 region has the DNA TGCGCCAGCAGCTTGGGGGGCGGGGGAGGGCCGGTGAATGAGCAGTTCTTC. Protein sequence: CASSLGGGGGPVNEQFF.

The gene calls are TRBV18 and TRBJ1-2, with D unresolved. CDR1 is KGHSH, CDR2 LQKENI, per germline. The CDR3 is made up of 15 amino acids. Trimming pared 2 bases from V and 0 bases from J, leaving 10 bases between. The CDR3 spells CASSPGAETNYGYTF. DNA for the CDR3: TGTGCCAGCTCACCAGGAGCAGAAACTAACTATGGCTACACCTTC.

The chain carries TRBV5-1 and TRBJ1-1; 7 bases map to TRBD1. This CDR3 has 15 residues. After removal of 2 bases from V and 4 bases from J, the junction contained 8 bases not matched to a gene. Germline assignment: CDR1 SGHRS and CDR2 YFSETQ. For the CDR3, the DNA is TGCGCCAGCAGCTTCCAAGGGGGCGAAGGCACTGAAGCTTTCTTT. Its translation: CASSFQGGEGTEAFF.